The next 20 T cell receptor beta chains were all read from a single sample in a study of blood T cell repertoires in COVID-19. Sequencing used immunoSEQ multiplex PCR; TCRdb keeps in-frame clones, though not all of them. The sample contains under 250,000 clones, 81% of which appear only once. Material for sequencing was PBMCs or T cells enriched from blood (not recorded which). The receptors here all came from a woman between 50 and 59 years old with acute COVID-19.

The chain uses TRBV18 and TRBJ2-1; 9 bases are a match to TRBD1. The junction had 10 bases not matched to a gene; V was cut back by 4 bases and J by 6 bases. The CDR3 has 16 residues. Germline loops: CDR1 KGHSH, CDR2 LQKENI. In DNA form, the CDR3 reads TGTGCCAGCTCACAAGACAGGGGGAGATTGGGCAATGAGCAGTTCTTC. It specifies CASSQDRGRLGNEQFF.

In its sample, this clone was seen a few times. This chain joins TRBV30 and TRBJ1-1; weak D call: TRBD1 (5 bases). This CDR3 has 13 residues. V was shortened by 3 bases and J by 1 base, with 9 bases between the two germline ends. CDR1 is GTSNPN and CDR2 is SVGIG in the germline V gene (reference sequence). The CDR3 sequence is CAWSGDRNTEAFF. DNA for the CDR3: TGTGCCTGGAGCGGCGACAGGAACACTGAAGCTTTCTTT.

The CDR3 DNA reads TGTGCCAGCGAGGAGCAGTTGACGGGGAATGAGCAGTTCTTC. As protein: CASEEQLTGNEQFF. The rearrangement links TRBV7-2 to TRBJ2-1; D perhaps matches TRBD2 (5 bases). CDR3 length equals 14 residues. V shed 8 bases and J shed 7 bases, with 18 bases lying between them. The germline CDR1 and CDR2 sequences are SGHTA and FQGNSA.

This rearrangement joins TRBV27 to TRBJ2-3; tentatively, D is TRBD2 (5 bases). Germline values: CDR1 MNHEY, CDR2 SMNVEV (reference sequence). The CDR3 loop spans 14 amino acids. V was clipped by 5 bases and J by 5 bases, with 14 bases between them. The CDR3 region has the DNA TGTGCCAGCAGTCTAGGGAGCTCCGTAGATACGCAGTATTTT. This codes for CASSLGSSVDTQYF.

The chain carries TRBV28 and TRBJ1-5; TRBD1 matches at 7 bases. The CDR3 runs to 18 residues. The ends lost 2 bases at V and 0 bases at J; junction bases unmatched: 10. The germline CDR1 and CDR2 sequences are MDHEN and SYDVKM. The CDR3 DNA reads TGTGCCAGCAGTTTAATTCCCAGGGGGTTTTATAGCAATCAGCCCCAGCATTTT. It codes for CASSLIPRGFYSNQPQHF.

The rearrangement uses TRBV29-1 and TRBJ2-3, with no clear D. CDR3 length: 12 residues. Germline loops: CDR1 SQVTM, CDR2 ANQGSEA. The ends were cut back, 6 bases at V and 5 bases at J, with 12 bases in the middle. This chain's CDR3 is CSVEYLKDTQYF. DNA for the CDR3: TGCAGCGTAGAGTACTTGAAAGATACGCAGTATTTT.

V and J are TRBV6-5 and TRBJ1-6; 10 bases agree with TRBD1. With V trimmed by 1 base and J by 8 bases, 2 bases remained unmatched. CDR1 and CDR2 (germline): MNHEY, SVGAGI. This CDR3 is built from 15 residues. CDR3 in DNA: TGTGCCAGCAGTTACTGGGGGACAGGGGATTCACCCCTCCACTTT. Amino acid sequence: CASSYWGTGDSPLHF.

The chain carries TRBV14 and TRBJ2-7; TRBD1 matches 9 bases. This CDR3 is 19 amino acids long. Germline CDR1 is SGHDN and CDR2 is FVKESK. With 4 bases clipped from V and 4 bases from J, the junction kept 20 bases outside the gene matches. The DNA of the CDR3 is TGTGCCAGCAGCCCGTTGGGGGCCCGTCCGGGACAGGGAGTATACGAGCAGTACTTC. It yields the protein CASSPLGARPGQGVYEQYF.

The chain combines TRBV3-1 (or the pseudogene TRBV3-2) with TRBJ2-2; 11 bases agree with TRBD2. CDR3 length equals 18 residues. V trimming: 2 bases; J trimming: 3 bases; junction bases outside the gene matches: 8. Germline CDR1 is LGHDT and CDR2 is YNNKEL (reference sequence). The CDR3 loop reads CASSQPVTSGGHTGELFF. The DNA for the CDR3 is TGTGCCAGCAGCCAACCCGTAACTAGCGGGGGACACACCGGGGAGCTGTTTTTT.

This clone was detected only a few times. The rearrangement joins TRBV6-2 or TRBV6-3 to TRBJ2-7, with 9 bases identical to TRBD2. The ends lost 2 bases at V and 3 bases at J; junction bases unmatched: 17. In germline, CDR1 is MNHEY, CDR2 SVGEGT. The CDR3 has 19 residues. CDR3 residues: CASSYKGGLAGFRNYEQYF. The CDR3 DNA sequence: TGTGCCAGCAGTTACAAAGGCGGTCTAGCGGGATTTCGCAACTACGAGCAGTACTTC.

The V and J genes are TRBV19 and TRBJ2-7, with 10 bases aligning to TRBD1. CDR1 and CDR2 from the germline V gene are LNHDA and SQIVND (reference sequence). V shed 5 bases, J shed 3 bases, and the junction held 7 bases outside the gene matches. This CDR3 contains 15 residues. CDR3 protein: CASSPRQGAGYEQYF. The DNA for the CDR3 is TGTGCCAGTAGTCCCAGACAGGGGGCTGGCTACGAGCAGTACTTC.

The V gene is TRBV27, the J gene TRBJ2-5, with TRBD2 identical over 11 bases. Per germline, CDR1 MNHEY and CDR2 SMNVEV (reference sequence). V dropped 0 bases and J dropped 1; count of bases not matched to a gene: 4. This CDR3 is 17 amino acids long. The CDR3 bases are TGTGCCAGCAGTTTATCGATGGGACTAGCGGTCCAAGAGACCCAGTACTTC. Its translation: CASSLSMGLAVQETQYF.

This clone has more than one count but fewer than ten. J is TRBJ1-6 and V is TRBV10-3; 7 nucleotides align to TRBD1. V lost 8 bases and J lost 0; bases outside the gene matches: 10. Per germline, CDR1 ENHRY and CDR2 SYGVKD. CDR3 length: 17 amino acids. Here the CDR3 reads CAIQGQTFSSYNSPLHF. CDR3 bases: TGTGCCATCCAGGGACAGACTTTTAGCTCCTATAATTCACCCCTCCACTTT.

J is TRBJ2-5 and V is TRBV9; unclear D gene. The V end was cut by 3 bases, the J end by 4 bases, with 16 bases between. From germline, CDR1 is SGDLS and CDR2 YYNGEE. The CDR3 is 15 residues long. In DNA, the CDR3 is TGTGCCAGCAGCGCAACCCCTCTAGTGGGAGAGACCCAGTACTTC. This codes for CASSATPLVGETQYF.

In nucleotides, the CDR3 is TGTGCCACCAGTGATTTATGGGGAGGGCAGTACTTC. Translated, it gives CATSDLWGGQYF. V and J are TRBV24-1 and TRBJ2-7, with D perhaps matching TRBD2 (6 bases). Germline V gene sequence: CDR1 KGHDR, CDR2 SFDVKD. The length of the CDR3 is 12 residues. The V and J ends lost 1 base and 9 bases respectively, with 9 bases between them.

The rearrangement joins TRBV4-1 to TRBJ1-2; 9 bases align to TRBD1. The trim removed 1 base at V and 8 bases at J, leaving 5 bases unmatched. Per germline, CDR1 MGHRA and CDR2 YSYEKL. The length of the CDR3 is 14 residues. The CDR3 reads CASSQGGTGWGYTF. The CDR3 DNA reads as TGCGCCAGCAGCCAAGGTGGGACAGGGTGGGGCTACACCTTC.

The chain combines TRBV11-3 with TRBJ2-3; TRBD2 aligns across 11 bases. There are 16 residues in the CDR3. Losses at the gene ends were 3 bases for V and 3 bases for J; bases not matched to a gene: 5. CDR1 is SGHNT and CDR2 is YENEEA in the germline V gene. CDR3 DNA: TGTGCCAGCAGCTTTAGCGGGGGGGCGGGGACAGATACGCAGTATTTT. Amino acids: CASSFSGGAGTDTQYF. The entire variable domain, with the rest obtained from reference TRBV11-3 and TRBJ2-3, is as follows: EAGVVQSPRYKIIEKKQPVAFWCNPISGHNTLYWYLQNLGQGPELLIRYENEEAVDDSQLPKDRFSAERLKGVDSTLKIQPAELGDSAVYLCASSFSGGAGTDTQYFGPGTRLTVL.

This chain links TRBV28 with TRBJ2-5; D remains ambiguous. CDR3 length equals 12 residues. Germline lookup yields CDR1 MDHEN and CDR2 SYDVKM. V dropped 6 bases and J dropped 1 base, with 6 bases sitting between them. The CDR3, as DNA: TGTGCCAGCAGCCTCCGCCAAGAGACCCAGTACTTC. It is translated as CASSLRQETQYF.

This sequence joins TRBV7-9 and TRBJ1-2; 7 bases fit TRBD1. This CDR3 has 14 amino acids. Germline V gene data show CDR1 as SEHNR and CDR2 as FQNEAQ (reference sequence). Losses at the gene ends were 4 bases for V and 6 bases for J; bases not matched to a gene: 8. The CDR3 sequence: CASSSGQPQDGYTF. The CDR3 DNA follows: TGTGCCAGCAGCTCGGGACAGCCGCAGGATGGCTACACCTTC.

This clone has a handful of counts. V usage is TRBV7-8 and J usage is TRBJ2-2; D is unclear. The germline V gene encodes CDR1 SGHVS and CDR2 FQNEAQ. V was cut by 5 bases and J by 8 bases, with 6 bases left in between. The CDR3 has 11 residues. The CDR3 nucleotides read TGTGCCAGCAGCCCCCAGGGGGAGCTGTTTTTT. This encodes CASSPQGELFF.